The rows below give T cell receptor beta chains drawn from one sample of a study of T cells in Graves' hyperthyroidism and ophthalmopathy. One entry per CDR3 protein, called by TCRdb with MiXCR from the multiplex PCR reads. The data hold about 530,000 distinct CDR3 sequences, with 17% observed a single time. Source material: blood. These receptors all come from a woman aged 18-29 years with Graves' ophthalmopathy. Both conserved end residues are trimmed from each CDR3. The order of the fields is V gene, CDR3 protein.

v_gene: TRBV28
CDR3aa: ATLQGANQPQH

v_gene: TRBV28
CDR3aa: ASSLESIQY

v_gene: TRBV5-1
CDR3aa: ASSRLEGLDSQY

v_gene: TRBV12-3/TRBV12-4
CDR3aa: ATSLAESNQPQH

v_gene: TRBV28
CDR3aa: ASTQLALHYEQY

v_gene: TRBV3-1
CDR3aa: ASSRDTQGTEAF

v_gene: TRBV30
CDR3aa: AWTTRAANSPLH

v_gene: TRBV12-3/TRBV12-4
CDR3aa: ASSELPPRDEQF

v_gene: TRBV6-2/TRBV6-3
CDR3aa: ASSQTVSGNTIY

v_gene: TRBV14
CDR3aa: ASSQLGQGAGANVLT

v_gene: TRBV6-1
CDR3aa: ASRPRGEETQY

v_gene: TRBV7-2
CDR3aa: ASSPTGAGGPYEQY

v_gene: TRBV18
CDR3aa: ASSPLKTGGTDTQY

v_gene: TRBV20-1
CDR3aa: SAPGLQNIQY

v_gene: TRBV12-3/TRBV12-4
CDR3aa: ASSPDRGSLIFRTDTQY

v_gene: TRBV3-1
CDR3aa: ASSPGISYGYT

v_gene: TRBV29-1
CDR3aa: SVALRLASYEQY

v_gene: TRBV6-6
CDR3aa: ASSYSEGFPTEAF

v_gene: TRBV19
CDR3aa: ASRRRKGSSANYGYT

v_gene: TRBV12-3/TRBV12-4
CDR3aa: ASSLDRDGNQPQH

v_gene: TRBV4-1
CDR3aa: ASSQETAGVVTYNEQF

v_gene: TRBV7-6
CDR3aa: ASSLLEGNNNEQF

v_gene: TRBV6-1
CDR3aa: ASNNRDRANEQY

v_gene: TRBV6-1
CDR3aa: ASSGGRHTDTQY

v_gene: TRBV11-1
CDR3aa: ASSLYGRRGWAEAF

v_gene: TRBV7-9
CDR3aa: ASSSGTSGSRRSYNEQF

v_gene: TRBV7-9
CDR3aa: ASSSKSTDTQY

v_gene: TRBV12-3/TRBV12-4
CDR3aa: ASSRTEGTEAF

v_gene: TRBV11-2
CDR3aa: ASSEEQGSGTEAF

v_gene: TRBV7-9
CDR3aa: ASSPQTGSSYNEQF

v_gene: TRBV5-1
CDR3aa: ASRSGDIQY

v_gene: TRBV20-1
CDR3aa: SAREVSEDGELF

v_gene: TRBV5-5
CDR3aa: ASSDRDRPSDEQY

v_gene: TRBV4-3
CDR3aa: ASSPGGTEETGELF

v_gene: TRBV4-2
CDR3aa: ASSQDTSGTSGELF

v_gene: TRBV6-2/TRBV6-3
CDR3aa: ASRPSTANEQF

v_gene: TRBV15
CDR3aa: ATSRGSEVNTGELF

v_gene: TRBV28
CDR3aa: ASTSSGASYEQY

v_gene: TRBV4-2
CDR3aa: ASSRSGTSGATDTQY

v_gene: TRBV7-9
CDR3aa: ASSLVVVGATGELF

v_gene: TRBV5-6
CDR3aa: ASSWERGLGANVLT

v_gene: TRBV2
CDR3aa: ASSYWDTSNQPQH

v_gene: TRBV2
CDR3aa: ASSEGVGYT

v_gene: TRBV10-3
CDR3aa: AISEWANYGYT

v_gene: TRBV20-1
CDR3aa: SAHRGNEQF

v_gene: TRBV2
CDR3aa: ASRGYEQY

v_gene: TRBV27
CDR3aa: ASSYSSAQYEQY

v_gene: TRBV28
CDR3aa: ASSDSNSPLH

v_gene: TRBV15
CDR3aa: ATSSGGSNYGYT

v_gene: TRBV5-1
CDR3aa: ASSQGAGRDTQY

v_gene: TRBV27
CDR3aa: ASRSGPANTGELF

v_gene: TRBV28
CDR3aa: ASSFRIAGGLDTQY

v_gene: TRBV7-2
CDR3aa: ASSQSWGASYEQY

v_gene: TRBV20-1
CDR3aa: SASYRGGDQPQH

v_gene: TRBV28
CDR3aa: ASSLRRGDGFEETQY

v_gene: TRBV28
CDR3aa: ASSLDSPYGYT

v_gene: TRBV20-1
CDR3aa: SARTVGELF

v_gene: TRBV2
CDR3aa: ASSVVAGETQY